These 32 T cell receptor beta chains originate from one sample sequenced in a study of long-term antiretroviral therapy in people with HIV. Runs used v3.0 of the immunoSEQ assay and were done at survey level. TCRdb's table, derived via immunoSEQ multiplex PCR, lists solely in-frame clones and lacks some. Seen here are about 22,000 clones, roughly 84% observed once, and the top ten hold approximately 5%. The input for sequencing was unsorted PBMCs, taken 1.3 years after starting antiretroviral therapy. These receptors all stem from a man aged 60 to 69 with HIV.

The chain joins TRBV10-3 to TRBJ2-3, with 11 positions matching TRBD2. Germline CDR1 and CDR2: ENHRY and SYGVKD. The ends lost 11 bases at V and 5 bases at J; junction bases unmatched: 9. The CDR3 totals 14 residues. CDR3 region: CAVGTSGSRDTQYF. The CDR3, as DNA: TGTGCCGTCGGGACTAGCGGTTCGAGAGATACGCAGTATTTT.

The V and J genes are TRBV2 and TRBJ2-5; the D gene is possibly TRBD1 (5 bases). There are 14 residues in the CDR3. Trimming took 4 bases from V and 1 from J, leaving 10 bases between them. Germline V gene data show CDR1 as SNHLY and CDR2 as FYNNEI. In nucleotides, the CDR3 is TGTGCCAGCAGTGGAATGACAGTCCAAGAGACCCAGTACTTC. This gives the protein CASSGMTVQETQYF.

J is TRBJ2-3 and V is TRBV6-5; 9 bases align to TRBD1. Germline V gives CDR1 MNHEY, CDR2 SVGAGI. This CDR3 has 15 residues. J was trimmed by 6 bases and V by 0 bases; bases with no gene match: 4. CDR3 sequence reads: CASSYSRDRADTQYF. In DNA form, the CDR3 reads TGTGCCAGCAGTTACTCGAGGGACAGGGCGGATACGCAGTATTTT.

This chain links TRBV28 with TRBJ2-1; D gene ambiguous. This CDR3 region has 11 residues. V lost 5 bases to trimming and J lost 9 bases, with 8 bases between them. CDR1 is MDHEN, CDR2 SYDVKM, per germline. Here the CDR3 DNA reads TGTGCCAGCAGTACTGGAGCTGAGCAGTTCTTC. This sequence encodes CASSTGAEQFF.

This clone has just a few counts. The V and J genes are TRBV7-9 and TRBJ2-2; D gene uncertain. This CDR3 contains 13 residues. Germline V gene data show CDR1 as SEHNR and CDR2 as FQNEAQ (reference sequence). V lost 1 base to trimming and J lost 4 bases, with 4 bases between them. The CDR3 region is CASSLGITGELFF. The CDR3 DNA reads TGTGCCAGCAGCTTAGGGATCACCGGGGAGCTGTTTTTT.

The chain recombines TRBV5-1 with TRBJ2-6; a possible D gene is TRBD1 (5 bases). Germline-derived CDR1 and CDR2 are SGHRS and YFSETQ. Trimming took off 2 bases at V and 0 bases at J, with 6 bases between the two ends. The CDR3 loop spans 15 amino acids. DNA for the CDR3: TGCGCCAGCAGCTTACAGGCCTCTGGGGCCAACGTCCTGACTTTC. This codes for CASSLQASGANVLTF.

This clone came up a few times. This chain joins TRBV4-3 and TRBJ2-7; D gene ambiguous. Germline V gene lookup returns CDR1 LGHNA and CDR2 YSLEER. The CDR3 extends over 13 amino acids. Trimming took off 4 bases at V and 4 bases at J, with 11 bases between the two ends. CDR3 coding DNA: TGCGCCAGCAGCCTCCGGACCGCGTACGAGCAGTACTTC. Translation gives CASSLRTAYEQYF.

V is TRBV29-1 and J is TRBJ1-1, with D perhaps matching TRBD1 (5 bases). CDR3 length: 11 amino acids. The V gene's germline CDR1 is SQVTM and CDR2 ANQGSEA. CDR3 DNA: TGCAGTGGGACGTTGGACACTGAAGCTTTCTTT. This translates into CSGTLDTEAFF.

This sequence joins TRBV6-5 and TRBJ2-5, with TRBD2 matching over 7 bases. J lost 1 base, V lost 3 bases, and 5 bases had no gene match. CDR1 and CDR2 (germline): MNHEY, SVGAGI. The CDR3 extends over 15 amino acids. The CDR3 DNA reads TGTGCCAGCAGTTATCTGGCTAGCGGCCAAGAGACCCAGTACTTC. Amino acid sequence: CASSYLASGQETQYF.

This rearrangement joins TRBV19 to TRBJ1-2, with 8 bases aligning to TRBD1. With V trimmed by 5 bases and J by 4 bases, 9 bases remained unmatched. The V gene's germline CDR1 is LNHDA and CDR2 SQIVND (reference sequence). This CDR3 spans 15 amino acids. The CDR3 sequence is CASSSGQGIIYGYTF. The DNA for the CDR3 is TGTGCCAGTAGTTCCGGACAGGGAATTATCTATGGCTACACCTTC.

The chain has TRBV12-5 and TRBJ2-7, with 8 bases lining up with TRBD1. CDR3 size: 14 residues. Germline V gives CDR1 LGHNT, CDR2 FRNRAP. The junction had 4 bases not matched to a gene; V was cut back by 1 base and J by 5 bases. CDR3: CASGLGQGADEQYF. The CDR3 DNA reads as TGTGCTAGTGGTTTGGGGCAGGGGGCTGACGAGCAGTACTTC.

This clone was recorded a few times. V usage is TRBV5-1 and J usage is TRBJ1-2; D ambiguous. The CDR3 is made up of 14 amino acids. Trimming left V 3 bases short and J 4 bases short, with 13 bases between. Looked up from germline, CDR1 is SGHRS and CDR2 is YFSETQ. CDR3 nucleotides: TGCGCCAGCAGCTCGGGAGAGGGTACCTATGGCTACACCTTC. Protein sequence: CASSSGEGTYGYTF.

This clone was counted a few times. The V and J genes are TRBV4-1 and TRBJ2-7; TRBD1 matches 10 bases. The CDR3 sequence is 16 residues long. From germline, CDR1 is MGHRA and CDR2 YSYEKL. V lost 3 bases to trimming and J lost 2 bases; unmatched junction nucleotides: 7. The DNA of the CDR3 is TGCGCCAGCAGCCAGGGACCGGGACAGGGGACCTACGAGCAGTACTTC. Protein sequence: CASSQGPGQGTYEQYF.

The gene calls are TRBV28 and TRBJ2-2, with 7 bases matching TRBD2. The CDR3 consists of 14 residues. The V segment lost 5 bases and the J segment 7 bases; nucleotides outside the gene matches: 7. Germline V gene data show CDR1 as MDHEN and CDR2 as SYDVKM. CDR3 sequence: CASSLAGESGELFF. CDR3 sequence (DNA): TGTGCCAGCAGTCTCGCGGGGGAGAGCGGGGAGCTGTTTTTT.

The rearrangement uses TRBV5-5 and TRBJ2-7; 9 nucleotides line up with TRBD1. This CDR3 spans 15 amino acids. The V and J ends lost 5 bases and 2 bases, in that order; junction bases with no gene match: 8. CDR1 SGHKS and CDR2 YYEKEE come from the germline V gene (reference sequence). The CDR3 here is CASRLAGTGPYEQYF. CDR3 DNA sequence: TGTGCCAGCAGGCTCGCCGGGACAGGGCCCTACGAGCAGTACTTC.

The V call is TRBV13, the J call TRBJ1-3; D ambiguous. Trimming took 5 bases from V and 1 from J, leaving 12 bases between them. The CDR3 runs to 15 residues. Per germline, CDR1 PRHDT and CDR2 FYEKMQ (reference sequence). CDR3 loop: CASSRGRTSGNTIYF. The CDR3 region has the DNA TGTGCCAGCAGCCGGGGTAGGACTTCTGGAAACACCATATATTTT. Together with reference TRBV13 and TRBJ1-3, the CDR3 gives the full variable domain: AAGVIQSPRHLIKEKRETATLKCYPIPRHDTVYWYQQGPGQDPQFLISFYEKMQSDKGSIPDRFSAQQFSDYHSELNMSSLELGDSALYFCASSRGRTSGNTIYFGEGSWLTVV.

This clone has a handful of counts. The rearrangement joins TRBV9 to TRBJ1-3; D perhaps matches TRBD1 (5 bases). The CDR3 is 13 residues long. CDR1 and CDR2 (germline): SGDLS, YYNGEE. V lost 3 bases to trimming and J lost 6 bases, with 10 bases between them. The CDR3 coding sequence is TGTGCCAGCAGCGGACAGTTTGAAAACACCATATATTTT. Translation gives CASSGQFENTIYF.

The chain employs TRBV5-1 and TRBJ2-5; TRBD2 aligns across 7 bases. Germline V gene sequence: CDR1 SGHRS, CDR2 YFSETQ. The V and J ends lost 7 bases and 4 bases, in that order; junction bases with no gene match: 7. The CDR3 has 13 amino acids. CDR3 residues: CASSVSGGETQYF. In nucleotides, the CDR3 is TGCGCCAGCTCCGTTTCGGGGGGAGAGACCCAGTACTTC.

The chain is built from TRBV5-1 and TRBJ2-2; 7 positions agree with TRBD1. The CDR3 length is 15 residues. With 5 bases clipped from V and 1 base from J, the junction kept 5 bases outside the gene matches. The germline gives CDR1 SGHRS, CDR2 YFSETQ. The CDR3 region is CASRRTGVNTGELFF. DNA of the CDR3: TGCGCCAGCAGACGTACAGGGGTGAACACCGGGGAGCTGTTTTTT.

The chain is built from TRBV14 and TRBJ2-7; 9 bases are a match to TRBD1. J gave up 3 bases and V 1 base, and 10 bases lay outside the gene matches. Germline-derived CDR1 and CDR2 are SGHDN and FVKESK. The CDR3 length is 17 residues. Here the CDR3 reads CASSQGLPGQGFYEQYF. The CDR3 coding sequence is TGTGCCAGCAGCCAAGGACTCCCGGGACAGGGTTTCTACGAGCAGTACTTC.

This chain links TRBV6-6 with TRBJ2-5; 9 nucleotides line up with TRBD2. Per the germline V gene, CDR1 is MNHNY and CDR2 is SVGAGI (reference sequence). V dropped 2 bases and J dropped 5; count of bases not matched to a gene: 6. This CDR3 is built from 15 residues. This chain's CDR3 is CASSYPAGGAETQYF. The CDR3 nucleotides read TGTGCCAGCAGTTACCCCGCGGGGGGGGCGGAGACCCAGTACTTC.

The chain recombines TRBV7-9 with TRBJ2-7, with D maybe TRBD2 (6 bases). The ends were cut back, 3 bases at V and 2 bases at J, with 8 bases in the middle. The CDR3 runs to 13 residues. CDR1 and CDR2 from the germline V gene are SEHNR and FQNEAQ (reference sequence). The CDR3 spells CASSFGTPYEQYF. In DNA, the CDR3 is TGTGCCAGCAGCTTCGGGACTCCCTACGAGCAGTACTTC.

J is TRBJ1-6 and V is TRBV2; a possible D gene is TRBD1 (6 bases). V dropped 3 bases and J dropped 6 bases, with 15 bases sitting between them. The CDR3 totals 16 residues. Germline V gives CDR1 SNHLY, CDR2 FYNNEI. The CDR3 nucleotides are TGTGCCAGCAGTGAGTCCACAGGGTCCCTTAATTCACCCCTCCACTTT. Its translation: CASSESTGSLNSPLHF. The full variable domain, completed using reference TRBV2 and TRBJ1-6, is EPEVTQTPSHQVTQMGQEVILRCVPISNHLYFYWYRQILGQKVEFLVSFYNNEISEKSEIFDDQFSVERPDGSNFTLKIRSTKLEDSAMYFCASSESTGSLNSPLHFGNGTRLTVT.

The rearrangement links TRBV9 to TRBJ2-1, with 8 bases fitting TRBD2. Germline V lookup: CDR1 SGDLS, CDR2 YYNGEE. There are 17 residues in the CDR3. V trimming: 3 bases; J trimming: 0 bases; junction bases outside the gene matches: 8. Written as DNA, the CDR3 is TGTGCCAGCAGCGCGGGGGGGACGGCGAGCTCCTACAATGAGCAGTTCTTC. It translates to CASSAGGTASSYNEQFF.

The rearrangement uses TRBV30 and TRBJ1-3; TRBD1 aligns across 7 bases. The V gene end was trimmed by 1 base and the J gene end by 4 bases; junction bases not matched to a gene: 13. The length of the CDR3 is 17 residues. In germline, CDR1 is GTSNPN, CDR2 SVGIG (reference sequence). CDR3 sequence reads: CAWSAVITPGQGNTIYF. CDR3 bases: TGTGCCTGGAGTGCCGTGATAACACCGGGACAGGGAAACACCATATATTTT. The entire variable domain, with the rest obtained from reference TRBV30 and TRBJ1-3, is as follows: SQTIHQWPATLVQPVGSPLSLECTVEGTSNPNLYWYRQAAGRGLQLLFYSVGIGQISSEVPQNLSASRPQDRQFILSSKKLLLSDSGFYLCAWSAVITPGQGNTIYFGEGSWLTVV.

The chain couples TRBV5-4 to TRBJ2-6; the D gene is possibly TRBD1 (6 bases). CDR1 and CDR2 from the germline V gene are SGHNT and YYREEE (reference sequence). V shed 1 base and J shed 4 bases, with 18 bases lying between them. The CDR3 contains 18 residues. The CDR3 region is CASSLQGGISSGANVLTF. In nucleotides, the CDR3 is TGTGCCAGCAGCTTGCAAGGGGGTATCTCCTCCGGGGCCAACGTCCTGACTTTC.

The chain uses TRBV2 and TRBJ1-1, with D possibly TRBD1 on 5 matching bases. Trimming took off 0 bases at V and 4 bases at J, with 6 bases between the two ends. The germline gives CDR1 SNHLY, CDR2 FYNNEI. CDR3 size: 13 residues. The CDR3 loop is CASSEARATEAFF. CDR3 sequence (DNA): TGTGCCAGCAGTGAAGCCAGGGCCACTGAAGCTTTCTTT.

A few counts support this clone. This sequence joins TRBV13 and TRBJ2-1, with a possible D match to TRBD1 (9 bases). Trimming pared 1 base from V and 5 bases from J, leaving 15 bases between. This CDR3 region has 16 residues. CDR1 and CDR2 from the germline V gene are PRHDT and FYEKMQ (reference sequence). The CDR3 protein is CASSLVAGQGHNEQFF. CDR3 nucleotides: TGTGCCAGCAGCTTAGTAGCGGGACAGGGACACAATGAGCAGTTCTTC.

The chain joins TRBV30 to TRBJ2-6, with D possibly being TRBD1 or TRBD2 (5 bases each). The germline gives CDR1 GTSNPN, CDR2 SVGIG (reference sequence). Trimming removed 0 bases at V and 0 bases at J, with 9 bases between. CDR3 length: 16 residues. The CDR3 reads CAWSVRGRSGANVLTF. CDR3 in DNA: TGTGCCTGGAGTGTACGGGGCCGCTCTGGGGCCAACGTCCTGACTTTC.

The CDR3 reads CASSPFRKSYSNQPQHF. In nucleotides, the CDR3 is TGTGCCAGCTCACCCTTTCGAAAGTCCTATAGCAATCAGCCCCAGCATTTT. The chain is built from TRBV18 and TRBJ1-5, with unresolved D. This CDR3 has 17 amino acids. Trimming shortened V by 3 bases and J by 0 bases, and 15 bases separated the two germline ends. The germline gives CDR1 KGHSH, CDR2 LQKENI.

V is TRBV7-9 and J is TRBJ2-5; D gene uncertain. V shed 3 bases and J shed 4 bases, with 3 bases lying between them. The germline CDR1 and CDR2 sequences are SEHNR and FQNEAQ (reference sequence). The CDR3 runs 11 residues. The CDR3 region has the DNA TGTGCCAGCAGCTTCATAGAGACCCAGTACTTC. Residues: CASSFIETQYF.

This chain links TRBV18 with TRBJ1-6; no clear D gene. V was clipped by 4 bases and J by 5 bases, with 9 bases between them. Germline V gene data show CDR1 as KGHSH and CDR2 as LQKENI. The length of the CDR3 is 14 residues. This CDR3 reads CASSREQNNSPLHF. The CDR3 nucleotides read TGTGCCAGCTCACGTGAGCAAAATAATTCACCCCTCCACTTT.